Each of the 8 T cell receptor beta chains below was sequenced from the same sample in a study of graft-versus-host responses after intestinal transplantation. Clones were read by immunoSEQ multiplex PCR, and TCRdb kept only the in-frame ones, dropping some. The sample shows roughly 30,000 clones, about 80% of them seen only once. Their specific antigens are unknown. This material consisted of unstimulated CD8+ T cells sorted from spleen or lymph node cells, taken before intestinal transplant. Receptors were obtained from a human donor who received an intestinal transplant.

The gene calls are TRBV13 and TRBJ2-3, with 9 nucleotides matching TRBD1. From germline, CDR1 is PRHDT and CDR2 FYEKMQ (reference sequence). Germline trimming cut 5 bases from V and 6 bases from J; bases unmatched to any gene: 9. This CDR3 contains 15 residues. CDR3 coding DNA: TGTGCCAGCAGCCACAGGGGGCTTCTCACGGATACGCAGTATTTT. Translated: CASSHRGLLTDTQYF.

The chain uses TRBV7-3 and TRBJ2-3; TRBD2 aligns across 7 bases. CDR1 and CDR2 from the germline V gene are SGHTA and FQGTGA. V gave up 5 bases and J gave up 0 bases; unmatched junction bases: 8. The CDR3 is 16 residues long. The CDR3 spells CASSAQSGTSTDTQYF. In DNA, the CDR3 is TGTGCCAGCAGCGCTCAGAGCGGGACTAGCACAGATACGCAGTATTTT.

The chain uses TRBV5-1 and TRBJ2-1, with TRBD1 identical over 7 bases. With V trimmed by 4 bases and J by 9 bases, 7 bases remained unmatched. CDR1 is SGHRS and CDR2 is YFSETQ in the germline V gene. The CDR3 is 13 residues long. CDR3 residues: CASSRQGVGEQFF. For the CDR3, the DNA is TGCGCCAGCAGCAGACAGGGAGTCGGTGAGCAGTTCTTC.

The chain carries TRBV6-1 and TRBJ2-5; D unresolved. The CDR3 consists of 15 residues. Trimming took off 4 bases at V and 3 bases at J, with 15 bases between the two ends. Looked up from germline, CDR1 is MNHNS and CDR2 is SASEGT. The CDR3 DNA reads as TGTGCCAGCAGTGTAGGTACCAGGCCCGAAGAGACCCAGTACTTC. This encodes CASSVGTRPEETQYF.

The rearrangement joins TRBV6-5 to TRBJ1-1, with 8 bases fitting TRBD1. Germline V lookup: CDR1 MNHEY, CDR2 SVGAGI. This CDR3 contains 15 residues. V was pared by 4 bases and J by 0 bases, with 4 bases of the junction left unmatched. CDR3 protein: CASSFWTGMNTEAFF. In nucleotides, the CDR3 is TGTGCCAGCAGTTTCTGGACAGGGATGAACACTGAAGCTTTCTTT.

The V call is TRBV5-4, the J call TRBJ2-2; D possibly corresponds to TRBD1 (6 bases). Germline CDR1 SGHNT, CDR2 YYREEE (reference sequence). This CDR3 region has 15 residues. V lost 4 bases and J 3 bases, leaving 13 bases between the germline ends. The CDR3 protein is CASSPFPGDTGELFF. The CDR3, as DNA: TGTGCCAGCAGCCCGTTCCCAGGGGACACCGGGGAGCTGTTTTTT.

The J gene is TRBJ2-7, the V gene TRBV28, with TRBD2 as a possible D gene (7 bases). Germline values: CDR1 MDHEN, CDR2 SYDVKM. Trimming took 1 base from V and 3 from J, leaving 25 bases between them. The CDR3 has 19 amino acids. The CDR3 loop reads CASSLSPYVTRGANYEQYF. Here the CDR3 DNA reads TGTGCCAGCAGTTTATCTCCCTATGTTACCCGGGGGGCAAACTACGAGCAGTACTTC.

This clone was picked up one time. The CDR3 bases are TGTGCCAGCAGTTTATCGACAGGGGCGAGCACTGAAGCTTTCTTT. This sequence encodes CASSLSTGASTEAFF. The chain is built from TRBV27 and TRBJ1-1, with TRBD1 matching over 8 bases. This CDR3 contains 15 residues. Germline V gene data show CDR1 as MNHEY and CDR2 as SMNVEV (reference sequence). The J segment lost 4 bases and the V segment lost 0 bases, leaving 4 bases of the junction unmatched.